These 27 T cell receptor beta chains originate from one sample sequenced in a study of graft-versus-host responses after intestinal transplantation. Clones were read by immunoSEQ multiplex PCR, and TCRdb kept only the in-frame ones, dropping some. This table holds 70,000 to 100,000 clones, around nine tenths found once. Their antigens remain unidentified. The sequenced sample was unstimulated CD4+ T cells sorted from spleen or lymph node cells, obtained before intestinal transplant. The receptors were sampled from a human donor who received an intestinal transplant.

The V gene is TRBV7-8, the J gene TRBJ1-2, with 7 bases identical to TRBD1. Germline V lookup: CDR1 SGHVS, CDR2 FQNEAQ. The J segment lost 5 bases and the V segment lost 2 bases, leaving 8 bases of the junction unmatched. The CDR3 loop spans 15 amino acids. Here the CDR3 DNA reads TGTGCCAGCAGCTTACGCCGGGACAGCCTATATGGCTACACCTTC. It codes for CASSLRRDSLYGYTF.

The chain links TRBV5-6 to TRBJ1-4, with 7 bases that match TRBD1. After removal of 3 bases from V and 2 bases from J, the junction contained 10 bases not matched to a gene. The CDR3 spans 17 residues. Germline V gene sequence: CDR1 SGHDT, CDR2 YYEEEE. CDR3: CASSSAQHRGTNEKLFF. The DNA of the CDR3 is TGTGCCAGCAGCTCCGCACAACACAGGGGCACTAATGAAAAACTGTTTTTT.

V usage is TRBV5-1 and J usage is TRBJ2-7; TRBD2 matches at 10 bases. CDR3 length: 16 residues. V was pared by 0 bases and J by 5 bases, with 8 bases of the junction left unmatched. From germline, CDR1 is SGHRS and CDR2 YFSETQ. The CDR3 loop reads CASSLGRASGSHEQYF. In DNA, the CDR3 is TGCGCCAGCAGCTTGGGTAGGGCTAGCGGGAGCCACGAGCAGTACTTC.

The chain has TRBV5-1 and TRBJ2-7; possible D gene TRBD2, 5 bases. The CDR3 consists of 14 residues. V lost 3 bases, J lost 0 bases, and 10 bases lay in between. The germline V gene encodes CDR1 SGHRS and CDR2 YFSETQ. CDR3 amino acids: CASSSSGISYEQYF. CDR3 in DNA: TGCGCCAGCAGCTCGAGCGGAATCTCCTACGAGCAGTACTTC.

J is TRBJ2-1 and V is TRBV28, with D possibly matching TRBD1 (5 bases). CDR1 and CDR2 (germline): MDHEN, SYDVKM. This CDR3 is 15 amino acids long. The ends were cut back, 7 bases at V and 9 bases at J, with 22 bases in the middle. CDR3 in DNA: TGTGCCAGCACCCGCTCGGGCAGTTACGACAGTGAGCAGTTCTTC. It encodes CASTRSGSYDSEQFF.

The chain has TRBV27 and TRBJ2-7; D is possibly TRBD1 (5 bases). Germline loops: CDR1 MNHEY, CDR2 SMNVEV (reference sequence). The V end lost 5 bases, the J end lost 6 bases, and 14 bases lay between the germline ends. This CDR3 has 13 residues. For the CDR3, the DNA is TGTGCCAGCAGTCCAGGGAATCTCTTCGAGCAGTACTTC. It encodes CASSPGNLFEQYF.

The chain joins TRBV28 to TRBJ2-7, with a weak D call TRBD1 (5 bases). This CDR3 is built from 13 residues. Trimming shortened V by 7 bases and J by 1 base, and 11 bases separated the two germline ends. CDR1 and CDR2 from the germline V gene are MDHEN and SYDVKM. CDR3 DNA: TGTGCCAGCATCGCGACAGTATCCTACGAGCAGTACTTC. Protein product: CASIATVSYEQYF.

V gene TRBV20-1 combines with J gene TRBJ2-3; no definite D call. V gave up 5 bases and J gave up 4 bases, with 7 bases separating them. Germline values: CDR1 DFQATT, CDR2 SNEGSKA (reference sequence). The length of the CDR3 is 11 residues. This CDR3 reads CSAAPADTQYF. CDR3 in DNA: TGCAGTGCTGCCCCGGCAGATACGCAGTATTTT.

This chain joins TRBV7-6 and TRBJ1-1; a possible D gene is TRBD1 (6 bases). Germline lookup yields CDR1 SGHVS and CDR2 FNYEAQ. This CDR3 is 15 amino acids long. Trimming stripped 4 bases from V and 2 bases from J, with 14 bases between. CDR3 nucleotide sequence: TGTGCCAGCAGCTCCCATCCGGGGACAAACACTGAAGCTTTCTTT. This translates into CASSSHPGTNTEAFF.

In its sample, this clone was seen once. The chain joins TRBV28 to TRBJ1-2, with 10 nucleotides matching TRBD1. Germline values: CDR1 MDHEN, CDR2 SYDVKM. The CDR3 has 13 amino acids. With V trimmed by 7 bases and J by 6 bases, 5 bases remained unmatched. CDR3 bases: TGTGCCAGCAAAACCGACAGGGGGCATGGCTACACCTTC. It translates to CASKTDRGHGYTF.

The chain joins TRBV19 to TRBJ2-7; TRBD2 matches 9 bases. Germline V gene lookup returns CDR1 LNHDA and CDR2 SQIVND (reference sequence). J lost 0 bases, V lost 5 bases, and 5 bases had no gene match. This CDR3 spans 15 amino acids. In DNA, the CDR3 is TGTGCCAGTAGTCCTCGACTAGCGGACTCCTACGAGCAGTACTTC. As protein: CASSPRLADSYEQYF. The whole variable domain, filled in from reference TRBV19 and TRBJ2-7, reads DGGITQSPKYLFRKEGQNVTLSCEQNLNHDAMYWYRQDPGQGLRLIYYSQIVNDFQKGDIAEGYSVSREKKESFPLTVTSAQKNPTAFYLCASSPRLADSYEQYFGPGTRLTVT.

This clone was detected once. This chain links TRBV30 with TRBJ2-7; TRBD1 matches 7 bases. Looked up from germline, CDR1 is GTSNPN and CDR2 is SVGIG (reference sequence). CDR3 length: 16 amino acids. V dropped 0 bases and J dropped 0; count of bases not matched to a gene: 8. CDR3 bases: TGTGCCTGGAGTGTTTTAGGACAGGCGCGCTCCTACGAGCAGTACTTC. Translating it yields CAWSVLGQARSYEQYF.

The chain is built from TRBV18 and TRBJ2-1; 14 bases are shared with TRBD2. The germline V gene has CDR1 KGHSH and CDR2 LQKENI. The CDR3 runs to 16 residues. J gave up 10 bases and V 3 bases, and 8 bases lay outside the gene matches. The chain's CDR3 is CASSPAGTSGSGEQFF. CDR3 nucleotide sequence: TGTGCCAGCTCACCGGCAGGGACTAGCGGGAGCGGGGAGCAGTTCTTC.

V gene TRBV18 combines with J gene TRBJ2-1; tentatively, D is TRBD2 (5 bases). Germline values: CDR1 KGHSH, CDR2 LQKENI. With 0 bases removed from V and 9 bases from J, the gap between germline ends came to 6 bases. The length of the CDR3 is 12 residues. CDR3 sequence reads: CASSPPGVEQFF. CDR3 DNA: TGTGCCAGCTCACCACCGGGAGTTGAGCAGTTCTTC.

The rearrangement joins TRBV6-7 to TRBJ1-5; 7 nucleotides line up with TRBD1. TRBV6-7 is noted as an ORF with a role that remains uncertain. J lost 4 bases, V lost 4 bases, and 7 bases had no gene match. This CDR3 is 15 amino acids long. CDR3 sequence reads: CASSLFGQANQPQHF. In DNA form, the CDR3 reads TGTGCCAGCAGTTTATTCGGACAGGCGAATCAGCCCCAGCATTTT.

The rearrangement joins TRBV10-3 to TRBJ2-7, with D maybe TRBD2 (7 bases). Germline lookup yields CDR1 ENHRY and CDR2 SYGVKD. V lost 4 bases and J 0 bases, leaving 10 bases between the germline ends. This CDR3 is 14 amino acids long. The CDR3 loop is CAISGGGGSYEQYF. The CDR3 DNA follows: TGTGCCATCAGTGGGGGAGGGGGCTCCTACGAGCAGTACTTC.

The rearrangement joins TRBV29-1 to TRBJ1-2; TRBD1 is a possible D gene (5 bases). The CDR3 is 12 residues long. V was cut by 3 bases and J by 8 bases, with 13 bases left in between. CDR1 is SQVTM and CDR2 is ANQGSEA in the germline V gene. DNA of the CDR3: TGCAGCGTTGATAGCAGGGCGGAAGGCTACACCTTC. Amino acid sequence: CSVDSRAEGYTF.

This clone was counted a few times. V and J are TRBV27 and TRBJ2-3; TRBD1 aligns across 8 bases. The ends lost 6 bases at V and 3 bases at J; junction bases unmatched: 14. The CDR3 has 17 residues. Germline V gene sequence: CDR1 MNHEY, CDR2 SMNVEV (reference sequence). The CDR3 nucleotides are TGTGCCAGCAGCCCACCCAGGGGGCCCATCGGAACAGATACGCAGTATTTT. Protein sequence: CASSPPRGPIGTDTQYF.

The V call is TRBV7-9, the J call TRBJ1-1; D possibly corresponds to TRBD1 (5 bases). Germline V CDR1 and CDR2: SEHNR, FQNEAQ (reference sequence). V lost 0 bases to trimming and J lost 8 bases, with 10 bases between them. This CDR3 has 13 residues. CDR3 amino acids: CASSLAGGGEAFF. In nucleotides, the CDR3 is TGTGCCAGCAGCTTAGCTGGGGGGGGAGAAGCTTTCTTT. The variable domain in full, completed from reference TRBV7-9 and TRBJ1-1, reads DTGVSQNPRHKITKRGQNVTFRCDPISEHNRLYWYRQTLGQGPEFLTYFQNEAQLEKSRLLSDRFSAERPKGSFSTLEIQRTEQGDSAMYLCASSLAGGGEAFFGQGTRLTVV.

The chain recombines TRBV6-5 with TRBJ1-1, with D maybe TRBD1 (5 bases). V gave up 10 bases and J gave up 10 bases, with 19 bases separating them. The CDR3 is 12 residues long. Per germline, CDR1 MNHEY and CDR2 SVGAGI. In DNA form, the CDR3 reads TGTGCCACCCACCGCGGGGGACTCGGAGCTTTCTTT. Its protein product is CATHRGGLGAFF.

Here the CDR3 reads CASSGGTANEKLFF. CDR3 DNA sequence: TGTGCCAGCAGTGGTGGGACAGCAAATGAAAAACTGTTTTTT. The chain recombines TRBV2 with TRBJ1-4; 7 nucleotides align to TRBD1. Trimming cost V 4 bases and J 5 bases; bases outside gene matches: 4. Germline V CDR1 and CDR2: SNHLY, FYNNEI. The CDR3 is made up of 14 amino acids.

V and J are TRBV5-1 and TRBJ2-2, with D possibly being TRBD1 (5 bases). Germline-derived CDR1 and CDR2 are SGHRS and YFSETQ. The CDR3 is 14 amino acids. Trimming stripped 1 base from V and 1 base from J, with 5 bases between. The CDR3 is CASSLTGNTGELFF. The CDR3 DNA follows: TGCGCCAGCAGCTTGACAGGGAACACCGGGGAGCTGTTTTTT.

Here the CDR3 reads CASSLAQDLHTF. CDR3 bases: TGTGCCAGCAGCTTAGCACAGGACCTTCACACCTTC. The rearrangement joins TRBV7-9 to TRBJ1-2; maybe TRBD1 (5 bases). The V gene's germline CDR1 is SEHNR and CDR2 FQNEAQ (reference sequence). V dropped 0 bases and J dropped 12 bases, with 11 bases sitting between them. The CDR3 extends over 12 amino acids.

The chain links TRBV6-5 to TRBJ1-2; 9 bases line up with TRBD1. J was trimmed by 8 bases and V by 5 bases; bases with no gene match: 6. CDR1 is MNHEY and CDR2 is SVGAGI in the germline V gene. The CDR3 is 13 amino acids. Here the CDR3 reads CASSEQGARGYTF. CDR3 DNA: TGTGCCAGCAGTGAACAGGGGGCGCGCGGCTACACCTTC.

V and J are TRBV19 and TRBJ2-2, with a weak D call TRBD1 (6 bases). This CDR3 comprises 15 residues. Germline CDR1 LNHDA, CDR2 SQIVND (reference sequence). Trimming cost V 4 bases and J 0 bases, with 9 bases left between them. The CDR3 DNA follows: TGTGCCAGTAGTACAGGGGTCACGAACACCGGGGAGCTGTTTTTT. Its protein is CASSTGVTNTGELFF.

V and J are TRBV9 and TRBJ1-5; D may be TRBD1 (6 bases). The CDR3 is 20 residues long. Trimming removed 4 bases from V and 0 bases from J, with 26 bases in between. CDR1 and CDR2 (germline): SGDLS, YYNGEE. The CDR3 loop is CASSSRREGESLYSNQPQHF. The CDR3 DNA is TGTGCCAGCAGCTCCCGACGTGAGGGGGAGTCTCTCTATAGCAATCAGCCCCAGCATTTT.

This sequence joins TRBV9 and TRBJ2-3; maybe TRBD2 (5 bases). This CDR3 has 15 residues. The germline gives CDR1 SGDLS, CDR2 YYNGEE. Trimming removed 4 bases from V and 2 bases from J, with 14 bases in between. The CDR3 here is CASSRTSTVTDTQYF. As DNA, the CDR3 is TGTGCCAGCAGCCGGACTTCGACGGTCACAGATACGCAGTATTTT.